In this sample, the clone carrying this TCR beta chain turned up many times. Random-hexamer reverse transcription was applied to roughly 0.5 to 1 ug RNA. TCRdb called the immunoSEQ multiplex PCR reads again in MiXCR, with one record for every CDR3 protein. This sample has approximately 100,000 distinct CDR3 sequences; roughly 94% occur once, and the top ten carry 0.41%. CDR1 is SGHTA, CDR2 FQGNSA, per germline. The length of the CDR3 is 16 residues. Trimming removed 5 bases from V and 8 bases from J; junction bases left unmatched: 11. The sample belongs to a study of CD8 T cells in Susac syndrome. The rearrangement joins TRBV7-2 to TRBJ2-1; 11 positions agree with TRBD2. Sequenced sample: CD8+ T cells from PBMCs. The TCR was taken from a human donor with Susac syndrome. The CDR3 nucleotides read TGTGCCAGCAGCCCCGGTTTTAGCGGGGGGGCTCATGAGCAGTTCTTC. Protein: CASSPGFSGGAHEQFF.